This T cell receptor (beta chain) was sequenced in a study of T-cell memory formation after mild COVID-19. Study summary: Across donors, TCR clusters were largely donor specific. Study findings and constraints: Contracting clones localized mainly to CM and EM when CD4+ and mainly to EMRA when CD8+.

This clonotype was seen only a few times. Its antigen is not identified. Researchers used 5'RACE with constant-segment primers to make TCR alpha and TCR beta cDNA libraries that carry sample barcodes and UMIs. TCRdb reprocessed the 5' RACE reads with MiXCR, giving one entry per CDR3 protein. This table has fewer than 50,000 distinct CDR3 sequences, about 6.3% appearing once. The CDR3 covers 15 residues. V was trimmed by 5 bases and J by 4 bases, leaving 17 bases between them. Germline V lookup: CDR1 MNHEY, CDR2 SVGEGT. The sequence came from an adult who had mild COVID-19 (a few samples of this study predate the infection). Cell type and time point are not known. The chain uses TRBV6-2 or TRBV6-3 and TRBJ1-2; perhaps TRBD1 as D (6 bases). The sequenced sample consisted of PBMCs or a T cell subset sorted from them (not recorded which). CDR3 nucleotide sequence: TGTGCCAGCAGTGACAGCGGGGGGCGACGCTATGGCTACACCTTC. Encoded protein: CASSDSGGRRYGYTF.